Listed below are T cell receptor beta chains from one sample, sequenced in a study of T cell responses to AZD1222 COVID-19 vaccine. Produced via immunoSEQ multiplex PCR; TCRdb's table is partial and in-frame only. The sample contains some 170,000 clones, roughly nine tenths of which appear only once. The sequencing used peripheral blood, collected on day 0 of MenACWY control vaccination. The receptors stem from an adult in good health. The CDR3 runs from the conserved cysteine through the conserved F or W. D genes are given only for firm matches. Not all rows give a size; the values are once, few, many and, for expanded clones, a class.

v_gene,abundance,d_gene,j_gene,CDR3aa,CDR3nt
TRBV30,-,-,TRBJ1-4,CAWSHNEKLFF,TGTGCCTGGAGCCATAATGAAAAACTGTTTTTT
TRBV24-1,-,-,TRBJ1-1,CATQTDRHTEAFF,TGTGCCACCCAAACGGACCGGCACACTGAAGCTTTCTTT
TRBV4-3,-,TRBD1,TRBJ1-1,CASSQDGGTGSRGTEAFF,TGCGCCAGCAGCCAAGATGGGGGGACAGGGTCCAGAGGCACTGAAGCTTTCTTT
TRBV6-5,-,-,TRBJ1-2,CASRPTGYGVYGYTF,TGTGCCAGCAGACCTACAGGGTATGGGGTCTATGGCTACACCTTC
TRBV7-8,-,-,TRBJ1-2,CASSIKGGVDGYTF,TGTGCCAGCAGCATAAAAGGGGGTGTGGACGGCTACACCTTC
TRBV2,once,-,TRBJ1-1,CASTWDGPNTEAFF,TGTGCCAGCACTTGGGACGGACCGAACACTGAAGCTTTCTTT
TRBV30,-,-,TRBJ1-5,CAWSRGNQPQHF,TGTGCCTGGAGCAGAGGCAATCAGCCCCAGCATTTT
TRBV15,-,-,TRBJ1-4,CATSIRPNEKLFF,TGTGCCACCAGCATCCGACCGAATGAAAAACTGTTTTTT
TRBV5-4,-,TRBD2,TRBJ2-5,CATHLAGQETQYF,TGTGCCACTCATCTAGCGGGACAAGAGACCCAGTACTTC
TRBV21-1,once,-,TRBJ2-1,CASSNFRDSNEQFF,TGTGCCAGCAGCAATTTTCGGGACAGCAATGAGCAGTTCTTC
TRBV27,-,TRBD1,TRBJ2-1,CASHSYGTGKVHEQFF,TGTGCCAGCCACTCCTACGGGACAGGGAAGGTCCATGAGCAGTTCTTC
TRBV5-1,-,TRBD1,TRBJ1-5,CASSLEVGGPNNQPQHF,TGCGCCAGCAGCTTGGAGGTAGGGGGCCCTAACAATCAGCCCCAGCATTTT
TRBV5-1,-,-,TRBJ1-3,CASSGGNSGNTIYF,TGCGCCAGCAGCGGCGGGAACTCTGGAAACACCATATATTTT
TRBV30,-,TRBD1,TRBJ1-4,CAWSRQGGEKLFF,TGTGCCTGGAGCCGGCAGGGGGGAGAAAAACTGTTTTTT
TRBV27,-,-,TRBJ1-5,CASSKGVRNQPQHF,TGTGCCAGCAGTAAGGGGGTCAGGAATCAGCCCCAGCATTTT
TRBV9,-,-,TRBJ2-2,CASSVAQRETGELFF,TGTGCCAGCAGCGTAGCCCAACGTGAGACCGGGGAGCTGTTTTTT
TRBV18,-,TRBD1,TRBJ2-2,CASSQQGETGELFF,TGTGCCAGCTCACAACAGGGGGAGACCGGGGAGCTGTTTTTT
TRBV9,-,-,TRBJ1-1,CASSVSSGGNTEAFF,TGTGCCAGCAGCGTTTCATCCGGGGGGAACACTGAAGCTTTCTTT